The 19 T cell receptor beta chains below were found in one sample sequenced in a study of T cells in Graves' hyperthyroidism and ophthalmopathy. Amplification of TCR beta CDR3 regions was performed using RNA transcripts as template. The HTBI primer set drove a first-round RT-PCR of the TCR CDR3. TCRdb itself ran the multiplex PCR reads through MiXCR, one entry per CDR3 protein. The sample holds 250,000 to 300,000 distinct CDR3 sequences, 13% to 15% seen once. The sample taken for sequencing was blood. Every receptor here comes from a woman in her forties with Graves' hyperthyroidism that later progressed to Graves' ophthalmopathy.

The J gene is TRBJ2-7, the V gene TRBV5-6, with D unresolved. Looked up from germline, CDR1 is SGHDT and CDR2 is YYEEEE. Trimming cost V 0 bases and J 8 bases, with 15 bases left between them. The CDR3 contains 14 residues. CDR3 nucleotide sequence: TGTGCCAGCAGCTTGGGACGTATCTCCGACAAGCAGTACTTC. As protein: CASSLGRISDKQYF.

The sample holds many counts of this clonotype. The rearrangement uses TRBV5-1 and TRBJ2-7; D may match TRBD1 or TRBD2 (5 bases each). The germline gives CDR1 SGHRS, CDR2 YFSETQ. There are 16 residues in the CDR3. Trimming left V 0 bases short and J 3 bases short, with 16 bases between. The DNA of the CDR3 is TGCGCCAGCAGCTTGGTGGGGCGACCCGGGGACTACGAGCAGTACTTC. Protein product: CASSLVGRPGDYEQYF.

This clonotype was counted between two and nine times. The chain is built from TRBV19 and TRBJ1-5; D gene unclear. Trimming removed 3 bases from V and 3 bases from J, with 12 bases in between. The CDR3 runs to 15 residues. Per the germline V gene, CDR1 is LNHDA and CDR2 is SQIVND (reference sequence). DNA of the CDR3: TGTGCCAGTAGTATGGGTGCAGGTAACAATCAGCCCCAGCATTTT. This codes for CASSMGAGNNQPQHF. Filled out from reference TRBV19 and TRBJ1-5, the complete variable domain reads DGGITQSPKYLFRKEGQNVTLSCEQNLNHDAMYWYRQDPGQGLRLIYYSQIVNDFQKGDIAEGYSVSREKKESFPLTVTSAQKNPTAFYLCASSMGAGNNQPQHFGDGTRLSIL.

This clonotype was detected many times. CDR3 coding DNA: TGCAGTGCTATCTCCGGGACAGGGGGCCGAGAGCAGTTCTTC. Amino acids: CSAISGTGGREQFF. This chain uses TRBV20-1 with TRBJ2-1; 12 bases map to TRBD1. The J segment lost 10 bases and the V segment lost 4 bases, leaving 8 bases of the junction unmatched. The CDR3 is 14 amino acids. CDR1 is DFQATT and CDR2 is SNEGSKA in the germline V gene (reference sequence).

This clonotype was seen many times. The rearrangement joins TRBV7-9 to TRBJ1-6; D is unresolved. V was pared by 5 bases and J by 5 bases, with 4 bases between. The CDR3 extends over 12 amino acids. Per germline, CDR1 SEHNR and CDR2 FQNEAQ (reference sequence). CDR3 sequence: CASSANNSPLHF. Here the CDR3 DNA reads TGTGCCAGCAGCGCTAATAATTCACCCCTCCACTTT. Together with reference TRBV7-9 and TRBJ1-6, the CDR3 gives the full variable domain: DTGVSQNPRHKITKRGQNVTFRCDPISEHNRLYWYRQTLGQGPEFLTYFQNEAQLEKSRLLSDRFSAERPKGSFSTLEIQRTEQGDSAMYLCASSANNSPLHFGNGTRLTVT.

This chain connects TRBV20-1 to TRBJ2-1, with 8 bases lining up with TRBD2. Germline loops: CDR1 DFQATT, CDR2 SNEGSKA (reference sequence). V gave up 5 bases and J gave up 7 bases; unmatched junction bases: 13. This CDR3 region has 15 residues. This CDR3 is CSARHLSGSLNEQFF. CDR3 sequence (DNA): TGCAGTGCTCGGCATCTGAGCGGGAGTTTGAATGAGCAGTTCTTC.

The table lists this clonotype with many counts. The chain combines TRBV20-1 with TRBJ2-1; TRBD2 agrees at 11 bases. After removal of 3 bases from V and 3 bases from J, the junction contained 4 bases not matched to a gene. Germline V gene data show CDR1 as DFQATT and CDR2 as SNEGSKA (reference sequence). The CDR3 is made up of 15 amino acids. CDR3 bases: TGCAGTGCTAGTAGCGGGAGGGTAGACTACAATGAGCAGTTCTTC. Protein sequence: CSASSGRVDYNEQFF.

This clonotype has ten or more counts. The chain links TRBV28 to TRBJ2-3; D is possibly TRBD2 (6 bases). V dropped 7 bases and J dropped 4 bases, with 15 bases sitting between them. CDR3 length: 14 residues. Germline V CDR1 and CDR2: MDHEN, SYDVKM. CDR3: CASKGGQSPDTQYF. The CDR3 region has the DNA TGTGCCAGCAAGGGAGGCCAGTCGCCAGATACGCAGTATTTT.

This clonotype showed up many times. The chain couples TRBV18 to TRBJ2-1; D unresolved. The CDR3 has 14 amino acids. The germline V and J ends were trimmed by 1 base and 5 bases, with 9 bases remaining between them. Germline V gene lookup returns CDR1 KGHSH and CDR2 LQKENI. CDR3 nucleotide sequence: TGTGCCAGCTCACCACAAGACGGCCACAATGAGCAGTTCTTC. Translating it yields CASSPQDGHNEQFF.

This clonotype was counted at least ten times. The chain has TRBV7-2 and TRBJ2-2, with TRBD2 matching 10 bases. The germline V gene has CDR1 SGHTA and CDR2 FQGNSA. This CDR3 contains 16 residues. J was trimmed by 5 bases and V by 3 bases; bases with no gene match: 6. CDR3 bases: TGTGCCAGCAGCTTTAGGGGGACTAGCGTTACCGGGGAGCTGTTTTTT. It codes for CASSFRGTSVTGELFF.

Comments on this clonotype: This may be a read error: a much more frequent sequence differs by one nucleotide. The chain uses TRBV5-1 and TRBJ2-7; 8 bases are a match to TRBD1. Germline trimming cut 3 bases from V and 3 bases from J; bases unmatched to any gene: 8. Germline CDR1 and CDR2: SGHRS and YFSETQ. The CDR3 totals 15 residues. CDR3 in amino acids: CASSSTTGGNYEQYF. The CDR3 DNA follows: TGCGCCAGCAGCTCTACTACAGGGGGAAACTACGAGCAGTACTTC.

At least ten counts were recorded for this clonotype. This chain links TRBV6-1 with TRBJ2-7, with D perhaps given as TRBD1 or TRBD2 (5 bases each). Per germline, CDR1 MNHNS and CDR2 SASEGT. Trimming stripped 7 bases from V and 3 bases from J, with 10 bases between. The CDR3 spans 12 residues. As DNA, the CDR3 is TGTGCCAGCAAAAGAGGGGACTACGAGCAGTACTTC. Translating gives CASKRGDYEQYF.

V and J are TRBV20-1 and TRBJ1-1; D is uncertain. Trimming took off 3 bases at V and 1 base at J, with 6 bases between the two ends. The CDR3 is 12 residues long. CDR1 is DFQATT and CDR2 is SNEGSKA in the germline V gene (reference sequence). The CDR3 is CSASPSNTEAFF. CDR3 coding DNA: TGCAGTGCTAGTCCCTCGAACACTGAAGCTTTCTTT.

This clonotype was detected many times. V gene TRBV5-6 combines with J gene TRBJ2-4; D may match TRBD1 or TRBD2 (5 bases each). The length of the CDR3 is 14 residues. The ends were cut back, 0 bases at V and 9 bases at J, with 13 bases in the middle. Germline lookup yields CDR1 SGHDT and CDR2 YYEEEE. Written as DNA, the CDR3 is TGTGCCAGCAGCTTGGAGGGGACCTCGGGCATTCAGTACTTC. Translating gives CASSLEGTSGIQYF. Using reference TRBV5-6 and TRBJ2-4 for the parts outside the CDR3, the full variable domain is DAGVTQSPTHLIKTRGQQVTLRCSPKSGHDTVSWYQQALGQGPQFIFQYYEEEERQRGNFPDRFSGHQFPNYSSELNVNALLLGDSALYLCASSLEGTSGIQYFGAGTRLSVL.

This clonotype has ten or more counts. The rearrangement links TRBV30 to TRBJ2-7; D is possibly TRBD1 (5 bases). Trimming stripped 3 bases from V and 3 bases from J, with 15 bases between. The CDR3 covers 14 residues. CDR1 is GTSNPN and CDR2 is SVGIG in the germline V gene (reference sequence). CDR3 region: CAWRLMGRGYEQYF. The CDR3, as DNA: TGTGCCTGGAGACTTATGGGGCGAGGCTACGAGCAGTACTTC.

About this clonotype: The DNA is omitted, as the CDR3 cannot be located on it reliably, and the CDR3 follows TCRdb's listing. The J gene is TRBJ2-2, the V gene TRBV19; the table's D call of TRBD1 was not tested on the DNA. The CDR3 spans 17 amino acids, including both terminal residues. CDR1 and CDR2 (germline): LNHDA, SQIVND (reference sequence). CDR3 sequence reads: CASSINSFGAGTGELFF.

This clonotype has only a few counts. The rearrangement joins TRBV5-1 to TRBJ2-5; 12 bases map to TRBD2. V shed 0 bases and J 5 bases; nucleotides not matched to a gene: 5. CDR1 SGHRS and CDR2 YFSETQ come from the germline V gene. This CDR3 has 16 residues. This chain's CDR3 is CASSLDGTSGSETQYF. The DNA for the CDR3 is TGCGCCAGCAGCTTGGACGGGACTAGCGGGTCGGAGACCCAGTACTTC. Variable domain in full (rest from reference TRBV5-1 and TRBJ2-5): KAGVTQTPRYLIKTRGQQVTLSCSPISGHRSVSWYQQTPGQGLQFLFEYFSETQRNKGNFPGRFSGRQFSNSRSEMNVSTLELGDSALYLCASSLDGTSGSETQYFGPGTRLLVL.

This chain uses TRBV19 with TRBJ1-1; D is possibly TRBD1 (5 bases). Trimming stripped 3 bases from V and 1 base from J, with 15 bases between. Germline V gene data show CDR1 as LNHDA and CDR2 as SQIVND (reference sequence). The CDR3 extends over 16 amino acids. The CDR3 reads CASSMTAVQANTEAFF. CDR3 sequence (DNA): TGTGCCAGTAGTATGACAGCCGTACAGGCGAACACTGAAGCTTTCTTT.

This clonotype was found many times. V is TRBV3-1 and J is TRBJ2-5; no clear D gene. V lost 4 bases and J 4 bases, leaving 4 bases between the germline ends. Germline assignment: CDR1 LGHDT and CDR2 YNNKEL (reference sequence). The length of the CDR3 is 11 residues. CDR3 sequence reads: CASSRLETQYF. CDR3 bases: TGTGCCAGCAGCCGGCTAGAGACCCAGTACTTC.